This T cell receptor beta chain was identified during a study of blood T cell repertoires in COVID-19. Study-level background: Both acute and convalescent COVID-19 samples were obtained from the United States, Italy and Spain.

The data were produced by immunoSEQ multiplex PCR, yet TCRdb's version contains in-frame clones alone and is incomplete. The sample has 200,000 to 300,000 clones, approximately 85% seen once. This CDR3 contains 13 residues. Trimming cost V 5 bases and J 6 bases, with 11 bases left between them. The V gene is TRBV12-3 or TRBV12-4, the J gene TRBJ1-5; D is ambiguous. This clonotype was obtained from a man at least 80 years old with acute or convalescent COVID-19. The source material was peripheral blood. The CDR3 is CASSPPSLQPQHF. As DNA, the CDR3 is TGTGCCAGCAGTCCCCCCTCCCTTCAGCCCCAGCATTTT.